Each of the 4 T cell receptor beta chains below was sequenced from the same sample in a study of Ad26.COV2.S vaccination and SARS-CoV-2 variants (dated by TCRdb to about 2021). Sample treatment or condition, as interpreted from the label and publication: about 20 received Ad26.COV2.S at low or high dose, single or two shots; about 5 received placebo; per-sample allocation not given. For vaccine and placebo recipients, repertoires were sequenced using samples collected on day 63 after the first injection. Libraries were built with the immunoSEQ multiplex PCR assay. TCRdb holds this immuneACCESS table with in-frame rearrangements only. Some clones are missing; in checked studies, unresolved V genes explain under half, and the rest has no known cause. Recorded for this sample are 350,000 to 550,000 clones; 75% to 90% of them occurred a single time. In total, the top ten clones hold 2% to 3% of the sample.

The sample here was peripheral blood, taken in a trial of Ad26.COV2.S vaccine versus placebo. These receptors came from a person aged 18-65 years who received the Ad26.COV2.S COVID-19 vaccine or a placebo.

This clone has just a few counts. J is TRBJ2-3 and V is TRBV7-9, with TRBD1 matching over 8 bases. Losses at the gene ends were 6 bases for V and 0 bases for J; bases not matched to a gene: 5. The CDR3 length is 15 residues. Germline V gives CDR1 SEHNR, CDR2 FQNEAQ (reference sequence). The CDR3 region has the DNA TGTGCCAGCAGACCCACAGGGGGGAGCACAGATACGCAGTATTTT. Its protein is CASRPTGGSTDTQYF. Using reference TRBV7-9 and TRBJ2-3 for the parts outside the CDR3, the full variable domain is DTGVSQNPRHKITKRGQNVTFRCDPISEHNRLYWYRQTLGQGPEFLTYFQNEAQLEKSRLLSDRFSAERPKGSFSTLEIQRTEQGDSAMYLCASRPTGGSTDTQYFGPGTRLTVL.

This chain joins TRBV7-3 and TRBJ2-1, with 7 bases fitting TRBD2. The V and J ends lost 2 bases and 1 base, in that order; junction bases with no gene match: 2. Per germline, CDR1 SGHTA and CDR2 FQGTGA. The CDR3 has 15 amino acids. The DNA for the CDR3 is TGTGCCAGCAGCTTACGACTAGCTTCCTACAATGAGCAGTTCTTC. It is translated as CASSLRLASYNEQFF.

The rearrangement uses TRBV7-3 and TRBJ2-2; D ambiguous. The V end was cut by 1 base, the J end by 2 bases, with 5 bases between. Germline V CDR1 and CDR2: SGHTA, FQGTGA. This CDR3 region has 14 residues. CDR3: CASSLISNTGELFF. As DNA, the CDR3 is TGTGCCAGCAGCTTAATCAGCAACACCGGGGAGCTGTTTTTT.

The J gene is TRBJ2-6, the V gene TRBV18; D not resolved. The CDR3 extends over 18 amino acids. Per the germline V gene, CDR1 is KGHSH and CDR2 is LQKENI. V dropped 4 bases and J dropped 1 base, with 17 bases sitting between them. The CDR3 loop is CASSRQSPPRSGANVLTF. CDR3 sequence (DNA): TGTGCCAGCTCACGACAATCCCCACCTAGGTCTGGGGCCAACGTCCTGACTTTC.